These T cell receptor beta chains were read from a single sample in a study of blood T cell repertoires in COVID-19. Profiling relied on immunoSEQ multiplex PCR, and the TCRdb table lists in-frame clones only, not all of them. The sample contains 470,000 or so clones, roughly 85% of which appear only once. Sequenced material: peripheral blood. These receptors were obtained from a human donor in a cohort sampled during active COVID-19. Each CDR3 is given with its conserved first and last residue. A D gene is named only where the DNA matches it firmly. Rows give clone size only sometimes, using once, few, many, or a class for an expanded clone.

v_call	d_call	clone_size	j_call	cdr3_nt	cdr3_aa
TRBV5-1	-	-	TRBJ2-6	TGCGCCAGCACCTCCCAGGGACAACGGACTGGGGCCAACGTCCTGACTTTC	CASTSQGQRTGANVLTF
TRBV6-2/TRBV6-3	TRBD2	-	TRBJ2-5	TGTGCCAGCAGTACAGGACTAGCGGGCCCCAGAGAGACCCAGTACTTC	CASSTGLAGPRETQYF
TRBV18	TRBD1	-	TRBJ1-5	TGTGCCAGCTCACCCGGGACAGGGCATCAGCCCCAGCATTTT	CASSPGTGHQPQHF
TRBV9	-	-	TRBJ2-7	TGTGCCAGCAGCGTAGGGATTAGTACGGGCTACGAGCAGTACTTC	CASSVGISTGYEQYF
TRBV9	TRBD2	-	TRBJ2-7	TGTGCCAGCAGCCCCCCGGGACTAGCGCCCTACGAGCAGTACTTC	CASSPPGLAPYEQYF
TRBV11-1	TRBD1	-	TRBJ1-1	TGTGCCAGCAGCCCCGGGACAGGGGTGACTGAAGCTTTCTTT	CASSPGTGVTEAFF
TRBV29-1	TRBD2	-	TRBJ2-5	TGCAGCGTTGAATTTTCTAGGACTAGCGGACAAGAGACCCAGTACTTC	CSVEFSRTSGQETQYF
TRBV18	-	-	TRBJ2-7	TGTGCCAGCTCACTCAACAGGGACGAGCAGTACTTC	CASSLNRDEQYF
TRBV27	-	-	TRBJ2-7	TGTGCCAGCAGTTTACAAGGGGAAATCTACGAGCAGTACTTC	CASSLQGEIYEQYF
TRBV5-1	-	-	TRBJ2-5	TGCGCCAGCAGCTTGCCCCGAGTGCAGGGCGGACAGGAGACCCAGTACTTC	CASSLPRVQGGQETQYF
TRBV6-2/TRBV6-3	-	-	TRBJ2-7	TGTGCCAGCAGTGGCAGACAGCCTCTAAAGGGTTGGCGCGAGCAGTACTTC	CASSGRQPLKGWREQYF
TRBV6-5	-	-	TRBJ2-2	TGTGCCAGCACGGGACTCCTAAACACCGGGGAGCTGTTTTTT	CASTGLLNTGELFF
TRBV28	-	-	TRBJ2-7	TGTGCCAGCAGCTATGGAGGGTCCCTCTCCTACGAGCAGTACTTC	CASSYGGSLSYEQYF
TRBV27	-	-	TRBJ1-3	TGTGCCAGCAAAGGGGGAGAAAACACCATATATTTT	CASKGGENTIYF
TRBV27	-	-	TRBJ1-2	TGTGCCAGCAAGGGCAGGGAAGTCCCACATGGCTACACCTTC	CASKGREVPHGYTF
TRBV27	-	-	TRBJ1-3	TGTGCCAGCAGTTTAAAGGCAGGGGCCACCTACTCTGGAAACACCATATATTTT	CASSLKAGATYSGNTIYF
TRBV4-1	TRBD2	-	TRBJ2-7	TGCGCCAGCAGCCAAGGCGGGAGTACGTCCTACGAGCAGTACTTC	CASSQGGSTSYEQYF
TRBV7-2	-	-	TRBJ2-1	TGTGCCAGCAGCTCACAATGGGAGCAGTTCTTC	CASSSQWEQFF
TRBV6-2/TRBV6-3	TRBD2	-	TRBJ2-2	TGTGCCAGCAGTCCCACTAGCGGGAGGGCTGGAGAGAACACCGGGGAGCTGTTTTTT	CASSPTSGRAGENTGELFF
TRBV13	TRBD2	-	TRBJ2-3	TGTGCCAGCAGCTCCCTCCTAGCGGGAGTAACAGATACGCAGTATTTT	CASSSLLAGVTDTQYF
TRBV12-3/TRBV12-4	-	many	TRBJ1-6	TGTGCCAGCAGTTTAGACAGGACGAGACCCCTCCACTTT	CASSLDRTRPLHF
TRBV3-1/TRBV3-2	-	-	TRBJ1-5	TGTGCCAGCAGCCAGGACACACTAGCAATTCAGCCCCAGCATTTT	CASSQDTLAIQPQHF
TRBV3-1/TRBV3-2	-	-	TRBJ1-5	TGTGCCAGCAGCCAGTGGGGGGATCAGCCCCAGCATTTT	CASSQWGDQPQHF
TRBV21-1	-	-	TRBJ2-1	TGTGCCAGCAGCAAAGTGGGGAGGGTCACGGGAGAAGGGCTCAATGAGCAGTTCTTC	CASSKVGRVTGEGLNEQFF
TRBV27	-	-	TRBJ1-5	TGTGCCAGCAGTTACGATAGGGGGGGGGCCGGGCAGCCCCAGCATTTT	CASSYDRGGAGQPQHF
TRBV18	-	-	TRBJ2-5	TGTGCCAGCTCACCACAGTTTGGGACAATGGAAGAGACCCAGTACTTC	CASSPQFGTMEETQYF
TRBV11-3	-	-	TRBJ2-1	TGTGCCAGCAGCTTTAGGGCAGGGGCCTACAATGAGCAGTTCTTC	CASSFRAGAYNEQFF
TRBV12-2	-	few	TRBJ2-7	TGTGCAAGTCGCTTAGCATCCAGGACAAGCTCCTACGAGCAGTACTTC	CASRLASRTSSYEQYF
TRBV9	-	-	TRBJ1-3	TGTGCCAGCAGCGTAGACAGGTCCGGTGGAAACACCATATATTTT	CASSVDRSGGNTIYF